This T cell receptor (beta chain) is from a study of human T cells and chemical hapten exposure. Turning to the study itself: DPC at 2% was the sensitizing agent, placed on 2 cm by 2 cm of upper inner arm skin. Study-wide findings and caveats: The donor cohort had alopecia, so its immune response may not match that of healthy people.

MiXCR, applied by TCRdb to the RACE reads, yields one record per CDR3 protein. The sample has over 150,000 distinct CDR3 sequences; 28% are singletons. The sample's time point: patch test 3, about 24 weeks after DPC sensitization. Treatment described: therapeutic diphenylcyclopropenone sensitization with weekly scalp DPC. Blood collection took place prior to placing each patch test. The template was total RNA from unfractionated whole blood. This CDR3 region has 18 residues. The germline gives CDR1 SGHTA, CDR2 FQGNSA. Germline trimming cut 5 bases from V and 11 bases from J; bases unmatched to any gene: 26. This clonotype was counted between two and nine times. Its target is unknown.

The source material was whole blood, sampled in connection with sensitization to the hapten diphenylcyclopropenone (DPC). The clonotype comes from a woman between 18 and 29 years old with alopecia areata. Some clones in this sample may be carry-over from other donors' samples. The chain links TRBV7-2 to TRBJ2-5; 7 bases fit TRBD2. CDR3 DNA: TGTGCCAGCAGCACCTCCGGGACTAACGCTGTCCCGAGAGACTCTCAGTACTTC. Encoded protein: CASSTSGTNAVPRDSQYF.